This paragraph covers one T cell receptor (beta chain) sequence. Its target antigen remains unknown. Per-nucleotide qualities are absent, and no much larger clonotype sits a single base away. This sample is part of a study of blood T cell repertoires in COVID-19 (dated by TCRdb to 2020 to 2021). As for the study more broadly: Samples covering the acute and convalescent phases of COVID-19 were provided by collaborators in the United States, Italy and Spain. Deeply sampled blood TCRbeta repertoires from subjects exposed to, actively infected with, or recovered from COVID-19 were included in the dataset. The material from the prospective study consisted of cDNA or gDNA derived from T cells, B-cell-depleted T cells, or PBMCs. The repertoires were made available in a free public database intended to serve as a resource for research on the immune response to SARS-CoV-2. Nearly every sample came with metadata listing a de-identified subject ID, COVID-19 status, age in years and sex. Samples were obtained from the ongoing ImmuneRACE study (first 160 participants) and from over 1,000 subjects provided by 6 global collaborators. Where available, HLA class I and class II types were obtained from metadata supplied by the sample provider rather than from assay-based typing. Study-wide findings and limitations: The amount of clinical and demographic metadata varied by source and participant and was provided uncurated.

TCRbeta CDR3 regions were amplified from genomic DNA using the immunoSEQ Assay, a bias-controlled multiplex PCR. Under the source paper's analysis protocol: Within the assay, amplification of reference gene primers was used to estimate how many nucleated cells each sample contained. To quantify the absolute abundance of each unique TCRbeta CDR3 rearrangement, sequence reads were collapsed and filtered. For each sample, productive Simpson clonality was calculated as the square root of Simpson's diversity index over productive rearrangements. TCRdb mirrors the immuneACCESS table, restricted to in-frame sequences. Some clones are absent from its copies; in checked studies, under half trace to an unresolved V gene, and the reason for the others is unknown. The DNA gave D and trimming, while V, J and clone size come from that table. The sample table records 75,000 to 100,000 clones; 65% to 85% of these occur just once. The ten largest account for about 10% of the sample.

The CDR3 spans 16 residues, from the cysteine through the phenylalanine. The DNA shown is the 48-base CDR3, in frame from base 1. The V and J ends are trimmed by 4 bases and 6 bases, leaving 19 bases between them. The germline V gene (reference sequence) sets CDR1 to LNHDA and CDR2 to SQIVND. Collaborating institutions collected whole blood in K2EDTA tubes following their own protocols. For TCRbeta analysis, collaborators shipped samples in one of three forms: frozen whole blood, isolated PBMCs, or DNA extracted from either of those sample types. The sequenced sample consisted of peripheral blood. The receptor comes from a woman of 80 years or more with acute or convalescent COVID-19. The V gene is TRBV19 and the J gene is TRBJ2-1; the D region possibly corresponds to TRBD2 (7 bases align). The DNA sequence is as follows: TGTGCCAGTAGTAAGGCCCTCGAGGGGGGGACCAATGAGCAGTTCTTC. Its product reads: CASSKALEGGTNEQFF.